One sample yielded the 14 T cell receptor beta chains listed below, sequenced in a study of cytomegalovirus exposure and HLA in healthy donors. Use of 60 Vbeta and 13 Jbeta primers characterized the PCR. The repertoire was sequenced with immunoSEQ multiplex PCR; TCRdb's copy has only in-frame clones and lacks some. The profile covers 75,000 to 95,000 clones, with about four fifths appearing a single time and under 2.5% taken by the ten largest. Sequenced material: PBMCs. Every receptor here comes from a man between 18 and 29 years old in good health and CMV-seronegative.

This clone was observed a handful of times. The J gene is TRBJ2-2, the V gene TRBV6-5, with D possibly TRBD1 on 6 matching bases. The CDR3 covers 15 residues. V dropped 2 bases and J dropped 7 bases, with 14 bases sitting between them. Germline lookup yields CDR1 MNHEY and CDR2 SVGAGI. CDR3 sequence (DNA): TGTGCCAGCAGTTACACCCGGACAGCGCGCGGGGAGCTGTTTTTT. Its translation: CASSYTRTARGELFF.

The chain is built from TRBV28 and TRBJ2-7, with 13 bases that match TRBD2. The CDR3 runs 15 residues. Germline CDR1 and CDR2: MDHEN and SYDVKM. V lost 5 bases and J lost 7; bases outside the gene matches: 8. CDR3 coding DNA: TGTGCCAGCAGTAGGGGGACTAGCGGGGCCCCGGAGCAGTACTTC. This encodes CASSRGTSGAPEQYF.

This clone was detected a few times. This chain uses TRBV5-4 with TRBJ2-3, with 8 nucleotides matching TRBD2. CDR1 and CDR2 (germline): SGHNT, YYREEE (reference sequence). This CDR3 is 15 amino acids long. V lost 4 bases to trimming and J lost 3 bases; unmatched junction nucleotides: 7. Written as DNA, the CDR3 is TGTGCCAGCAGCCTCTCTCGGGAGGGTACAGATACGCAGTATTTT. It codes for CASSLSREGTDTQYF.

The V gene is TRBV2, the J gene TRBJ1-4, with TRBD1 identical over 8 bases. Germline values: CDR1 SNHLY, CDR2 FYNNEI. This CDR3 is 13 amino acids long. The junction had 6 bases not matched to a gene; V was cut back by 5 bases and J by 10 bases. CDR3 in amino acids: CASSLTGGVKLFF. CDR3 coding DNA: TGTGCCAGCAGTCTCACAGGGGGGGTAAAACTGTTTTTT.

The chain combines TRBV5-6 with TRBJ1-1; 7 bases map to TRBD1. After removal of 3 bases from V and 10 bases from J, the junction contained 9 bases not matched to a gene. CDR3 length: 13 amino acids. In germline, CDR1 is SGHDT, CDR2 YYEEEE. DNA for the CDR3: TGTGCCAGCAGCTCCAGACAGGGCCGGGGAGCTTTCTTT. Translation gives CASSSRQGRGAFF.

The chain employs TRBV9 and TRBJ2-3; the match to TRBD2 covers 11 bases. Germline V gives CDR1 SGDLS, CDR2 YYNGEE. V was pared by 2 bases and J by 5 bases, with 7 bases of the junction left unmatched. This CDR3 is built from 16 residues. The CDR3 sequence: CASSVSLAGVIDTQYF. Here the CDR3 DNA reads TGTGCCAGCAGCGTTTCACTAGCGGGAGTGATAGATACGCAGTATTTT.

The genes are TRBV28 and TRBJ2-2, with 8 nucleotides matching TRBD2. This CDR3 comprises 14 residues. The trim removed 6 bases at V and 6 bases at J, leaving 6 bases unmatched. CDR1 is MDHEN, CDR2 SYDVKM, per germline. In nucleotides, the CDR3 is TGTGCCAGCAGCCTACGGGGGGGGCCCGGGGAGCTGTTTTTT. It translates to CASSLRGGPGELFF. Filled out from reference TRBV28 and TRBJ2-2, the complete variable domain reads DVKVTQSSRYLVKRTGEKVFLECVQDMDHENMFWYRQDPGLGLRLIYFSYDVKMKEKGDIPEGYSVSREKKERFSLILESASTNQTSMYLCASSLRGGPGELFFGEGSRLTVL.

This clone was observed a single time. CDR3 residues: CASRLSGSSYNEQFF. The CDR3 DNA is TGTGCCAGCAGACTAAGCGGGAGCTCCTACAATGAGCAGTTCTTC. The V and J genes are TRBV6-5 and TRBJ2-1, with 8 nucleotides matching TRBD2. The junction had 4 bases not matched to a gene; V was cut back by 6 bases and J by 0 bases. Germline CDR1 MNHEY, CDR2 SVGAGI. CDR3 length: 15 amino acids.

The chain couples TRBV30 to TRBJ1-1, with unresolved D. Germline V lookup: CDR1 GTSNPN, CDR2 SVGIG (reference sequence). Trimming shortened V by 2 bases and J by 7 bases, and 8 bases separated the two germline ends. The CDR3 is 11 amino acids. The CDR3 sequence is CAWSTLNEAFF. In nucleotides, the CDR3 is TGTGCCTGGAGTACCCTAAATGAAGCTTTCTTT.

CDR3 residues: CASSYGQRTYEQYF. CDR3 nucleotides: TGTGCCAGCTCTTACGGACAGAGAACCTACGAGCAGTACTTC. V usage is TRBV5-8 and J usage is TRBJ2-5; D possibly corresponds to TRBD1 (6 bases). The J call is in doubt because the DNA end fits TRBJ2-7 better. The CDR3 runs to 14 residues. Germline V gene data show CDR1 as SGHTS and CDR2 as YDEGEE.

This chain links TRBV6-5 with TRBJ2-1; 7 bases align to TRBD2. Germline CDR1 MNHEY, CDR2 SVGAGI. CDR3 length: 15 amino acids. With 2 bases clipped from V and 6 bases from J, the junction kept 7 bases outside the gene matches. The CDR3 DNA sequence: TGTGCCAGCAGTTACCGGACTAGTTCCCGCAATGAGCAGTTCTTC. Translation: CASSYRTSSRNEQFF.

The J gene is TRBJ1-3, the V gene TRBV28, with 9 bases aligning to TRBD1. Germline V gene data show CDR1 as MDHEN and CDR2 as SYDVKM. This CDR3 spans 14 amino acids. The V gene end was trimmed by 7 bases and the J gene end by 2 bases; junction bases not matched to a gene: 3. DNA of the CDR3: TGTGCCAGCACCACAGGGGGCACTGGAAACACCATATATTTT. Its protein product is CASTTGGTGNTIYF.

The chain recombines TRBV25-1 with TRBJ1-2, with TRBD1 matching 8 bases. The length of the CDR3 is 16 residues. From germline, CDR1 is MGHDK and CDR2 SYGVNS. J lost 3 bases, V lost 1 base, and 7 bases had no gene match. This CDR3 reads CASSELGLTGDYGYTF. Written as DNA, the CDR3 is TGTGCCAGCAGTGAATTGGGGCTGACAGGGGACTATGGCTACACCTTC.

The V and J genes are TRBV29-1 and TRBJ1-2; TRBD1 agrees at 10 bases. Germline trimming cut 6 bases from V and 4 bases from J; bases unmatched to any gene: 5. The germline CDR1 and CDR2 sequences are SQVTM and ANQGSEA. The CDR3 length is 13 residues. CDR3 protein: CSVTTGGLYGYTF. The CDR3 DNA follows: TGCAGCGTCACGACAGGGGGCCTCTATGGCTACACCTTC.